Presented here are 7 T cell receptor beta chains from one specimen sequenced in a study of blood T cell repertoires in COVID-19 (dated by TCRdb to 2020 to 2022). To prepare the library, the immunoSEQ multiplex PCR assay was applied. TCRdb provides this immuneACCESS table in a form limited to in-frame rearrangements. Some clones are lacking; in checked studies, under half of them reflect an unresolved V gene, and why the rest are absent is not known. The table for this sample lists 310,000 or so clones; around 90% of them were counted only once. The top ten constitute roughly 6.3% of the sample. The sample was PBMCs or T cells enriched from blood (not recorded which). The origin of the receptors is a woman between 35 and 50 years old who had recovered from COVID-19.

The CDR3 reads CASIPDREVSYGYTF. CDR3 in DNA: TGTGCCAGCATCCCGGACAGGGAAGTCAGCTATGGCTACACCTTC. The V gene is TRBV28, the J gene TRBJ1-2, with TRBD1 identical over 8 bases. V was pared by 7 bases and J by 4 bases, with 11 bases of the junction left unmatched. CDR3 length: 15 residues. The V gene's germline CDR1 is MDHEN and CDR2 SYDVKM.

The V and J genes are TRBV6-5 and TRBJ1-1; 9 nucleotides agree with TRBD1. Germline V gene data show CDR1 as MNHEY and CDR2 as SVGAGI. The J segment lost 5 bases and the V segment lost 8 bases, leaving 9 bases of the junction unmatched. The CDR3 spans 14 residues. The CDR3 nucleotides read TGTGCCAGCGTGCGGGACAGGGCCTTGACTGAAGCTTTCTTT. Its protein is CASVRDRALTEAFF.

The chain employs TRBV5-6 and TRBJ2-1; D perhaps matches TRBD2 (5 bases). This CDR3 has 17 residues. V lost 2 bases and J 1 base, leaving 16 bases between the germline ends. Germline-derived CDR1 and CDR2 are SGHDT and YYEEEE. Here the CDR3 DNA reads TGTGCCAGCAGCTTTAGAAGGATAGAGGGTTCCTACAATGAGCAGTTCTTC. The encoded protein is CASSFRRIEGSYNEQFF.

The CDR3 region has the DNA TGTGCCAGCAACCCACCGGCTCCCGGGACAGTAAACTATGGCTACACCTTC. Translation gives CASNPPAPGTVNYGYTF. The chain couples TRBV27 to TRBJ1-2; 7 bases map to TRBD1. The CDR3 is 17 amino acids. V trimming: 7 bases; J trimming: 2 bases; junction bases outside the gene matches: 16. Germline-derived CDR1 and CDR2 are MNHEY and SMNVEV (reference sequence).

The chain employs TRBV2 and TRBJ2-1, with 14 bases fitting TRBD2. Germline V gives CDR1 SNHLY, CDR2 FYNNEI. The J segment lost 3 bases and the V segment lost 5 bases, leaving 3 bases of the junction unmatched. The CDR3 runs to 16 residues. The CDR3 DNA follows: TGTGCCAGCAGTTACGGGACTAGCGGGAGCTACAATGAGCAGTTCTTC. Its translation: CASSYGTSGSYNEQFF.

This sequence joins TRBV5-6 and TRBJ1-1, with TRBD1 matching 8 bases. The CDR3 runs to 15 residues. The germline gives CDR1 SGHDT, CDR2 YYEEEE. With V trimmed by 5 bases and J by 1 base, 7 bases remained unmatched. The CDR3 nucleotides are TGTGCCAGCAGTTGGATAGGACAGGGGAACACTGAAGCTTTCTTT. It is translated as CASSWIGQGNTEAFF.

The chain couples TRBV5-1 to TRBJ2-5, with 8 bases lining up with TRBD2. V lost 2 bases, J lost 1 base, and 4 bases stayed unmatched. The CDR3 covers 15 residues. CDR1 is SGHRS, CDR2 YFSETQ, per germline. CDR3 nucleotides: TGCGCCAGCAGCTTCCCGGGGACTAGCCAAGAGACCCAGTACTTC. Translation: CASSFPGTSQETQYF.